The 5 T cell receptor beta chains given below trace back to one sample, sequenced in a study of blood T cell repertoires in COVID-19. TCRdb's table, derived via immunoSEQ multiplex PCR, lists solely in-frame clones and lacks some. Among around 260,000 clones listed, approximately 88% were seen once. The sequenced sample consisted of peripheral blood. The receptor source for this set is a human donor in a cohort sampled during active COVID-19.

The V call is TRBV25-1, the J call TRBJ1-4, with TRBD1 matching over 9 bases. The CDR3 has 13 amino acids. V gave up 10 bases and J gave up 8 bases; unmatched junction bases: 8. The V gene's germline CDR1 is MGHDK and CDR2 SYGVNS. The CDR3 DNA follows: TGTGCCATCCGGGACAGGGTGCAGGAAAAACTGTTTTTT. It is translated as CAIRDRVQEKLFF.

The genes are TRBV19 and TRBJ1-1, with TRBD1 matching over 9 bases. Trimming took 3 bases from V and 5 from J; bases not matched to a gene: 10. Germline CDR1 LNHDA, CDR2 SQIVND (reference sequence). This CDR3 is built from 16 residues. The CDR3 region is CASSITSTGGRTEAFF. The CDR3 DNA is TGTGCCAGTAGTATTACCTCCACAGGGGGCAGGACTGAAGCTTTCTTT.

The rearrangement links TRBV6-5 to TRBJ2-5; maybe TRBD2 (5 bases). V lost 0 bases to trimming and J lost 5 bases, with 7 bases between them. Germline CDR1 is MNHEY and CDR2 is SVGAGI. This CDR3 is 13 amino acids long. In DNA, the CDR3 is TGTGCCAGCAGTTACTCGAGCGGCGAGACCCAGTACTTC. Its protein is CASSYSSGETQYF.

This clone has only one observation. The rearrangement links TRBV28 to TRBJ2-7; 7 bases agree with TRBD1. Germline CDR1 reads MDHEN; CDR2 reads SYDVKM. Losses at the gene ends were 2 bases for V and 0 bases for J; bases not matched to a gene: 4. CDR3 length: 15 amino acids. This CDR3 is CASSLGTGASYEQYF. The CDR3 region has the DNA TGTGCCAGCAGTTTAGGAACAGGGGCCTCCTACGAGCAGTACTTC.

The chain links TRBV2 to TRBJ1-1, with D possibly matching TRBD1 (6 bases). Germline CDR1 is SNHLY and CDR2 is FYNNEI. V dropped 2 bases and J dropped 1 base, with 11 bases sitting between them. The CDR3 loop spans 15 amino acids. The CDR3 is CASSEQGQKNTEAFF. CDR3 DNA sequence: TGTGCCAGCAGTGAACAGGGACAAAAGAACACTGAAGCTTTCTTT.